These 12 T cell receptor beta chains were sequenced from one sample in a study of CD8+ T cells in alopecia areata. Treatment specified: oral pan-JAK inhibitor, 5-10 mg twice daily. Once RNA had been extracted, it was reverse transcribed into cDNA to act as the sequencing template. The repertoire was sequenced with immunoSEQ multiplex PCR; TCRdb's copy has only in-frame clones and lacks some. The sample includes 150,000 to 200,000 clones, under 80% of them seen just once. The source was CD4+ T cells sorted from blood, collected around week 49, from a patient treated with tofacitinib. These TCRs come from a human donor with alopecia areata.

The chain carries TRBV29-1 and TRBJ1-5, with 8 bases lining up with TRBD1. Per the germline V gene, CDR1 is SQVTM and CDR2 is ANQGSEA. This CDR3 is 15 amino acids long. V lost 4 bases, J lost 3 bases, and 8 bases stayed unmatched. Here the CDR3 DNA reads TGCAGCGTTGCGGTGGCAGGGGGCCTCAATCAGCCCCAGCATTTT. It is translated as CSVAVAGGLNQPQHF.

In this sample, this clone turned up a few times. This chain links TRBV20-1 with TRBJ2-1; D gene uncertain. The germline V gene encodes CDR1 DFQATT and CDR2 SNEGSKA (reference sequence). V lost 8 bases, J lost 4 bases, and 9 bases lay in between. The CDR3 length is 11 residues. The CDR3 protein is CSSPDYNEQFF. The CDR3, as DNA: TGCAGTAGCCCGGATTACAATGAGCAGTTCTTC.

This chain uses TRBV7-2 with TRBJ2-7, with D tentatively TRBD1 or TRBD2 (6 bases each). Per the germline V gene, CDR1 is SGHTA and CDR2 is FQGNSA. V was shortened by 3 bases and J by 2 bases, with 8 bases between the two germline ends. The CDR3 length is 13 residues. In DNA form, the CDR3 reads TGTGCCAGCAGCTTTAGGGGGGCCTACGAGCAGTACTTC. Amino acids: CASSFRGAYEQYF.

The J gene is TRBJ1-5, the V gene TRBV5-6, with D possibly being TRBD1 (5 bases). The V end lost 1 base, the J end lost 7 bases, and 9 bases lay between the germline ends. The CDR3 has 13 residues. Germline-derived CDR1 and CDR2 are SGHDT and YYEEEE. CDR3 in DNA: TGTGCCAGCAGCTTGAAGGGGCACCAGCCCCAGCATTTT. This encodes CASSLKGHQPQHF.

The genes are TRBV6-5 and TRBJ2-7, with D tentatively TRBD1 (5 bases). This CDR3 region has 12 residues. V lost 5 bases and J lost 8, with 13 bases in between. Germline assignment: CDR1 MNHEY and CDR2 SVGAGI. CDR3 coding DNA: TGTGCCAGCAGTGCAACAGGTGGCAAGCAGTACTTC. Residues: CASSATGGKQYF.

The V call is TRBV29-1, the J call TRBJ2-3; 7 nucleotides line up with TRBD1. Germline loops: CDR1 SQVTM, CDR2 ANQGSEA. Trimming removed 3 bases from V and 3 bases from J; junction bases left unmatched: 9. This CDR3 spans 15 amino acids. In DNA form, the CDR3 reads TGCAGCGTTGAGGGTCGACAGGGTGGGACAGATACGCAGTATTTT. Protein: CSVEGRQGGTDTQYF.

The J gene is TRBJ1-6, the V gene TRBV15; 10 bases line up with TRBD1. V was clipped by 1 base and J by 7 bases; unmatched bases: 4. Germline V gives CDR1 LNHNV, CDR2 YYDKDF (reference sequence). The CDR3 is 16 residues long. The DNA for the CDR3 is TGTGCCACCAGCAGAGGAAAGACAGGGGGCAATTCACCCCTCCACTTT. It encodes CATSRGKTGGNSPLHF.

This clone was counted between two and nine times. The chain has TRBV29-1 and TRBJ2-1; D remains ambiguous. CDR1 and CDR2 (germline): SQVTM, ANQGSEA. V was pared by 0 bases and J by 5 bases, with 8 bases between. This CDR3 region has 13 residues. CDR3 amino acids: CSVEDGGNNEQFF. The CDR3 DNA is TGCAGCGTTGAAGACGGTGGCAACAATGAGCAGTTCTTC.

The chain joins TRBV7-2 to TRBJ2-1, with unresolved D. Trimming cost V 4 bases and J 2 bases, with 9 bases left between them. CDR1 SGHTA and CDR2 FQGNSA come from the germline V gene. This CDR3 contains 14 residues. The CDR3 protein is CASSYDSTYNEQFF. CDR3 DNA sequence: TGTGCCAGCAGCTACGACTCTACCTACAATGAGCAGTTCTTC.

The J gene is TRBJ1-1, the V gene TRBV29-1; maybe TRBD1 (6 bases). The germline V gene encodes CDR1 SQVTM and CDR2 ANQGSEA. The CDR3 covers 13 residues. Trimming shortened V by 7 bases and J by 0 bases, and 12 bases separated the two germline ends. The DNA for the CDR3 is TGCAGCGCCGGACAGATCATGAACACTGAAGCTTTCTTT. This codes for CSAGQIMNTEAFF. The full variable domain, completed using reference TRBV29-1 and TRBJ1-1, is SAVISQKPSRDICQRGTSLTIQCQVDSQVTMMFWYRQQPGQSLTLIATANQGSEATYESGFVIDKFPISRPNLTFSTLTVSNMSPEDSSIYLCSAGQIMNTEAFFGQGTRLTVV.

This clone appeared once. The gene calls are TRBV2 and TRBJ1-6; D remains unclear. Per the germline V gene, CDR1 is SNHLY and CDR2 is FYNNEI. This CDR3 spans 16 amino acids. V was shortened by 4 bases and J by 7 bases, with 17 bases between the two germline ends. CDR3: CASSGLGRSVNSPLHF. The CDR3 coding sequence is TGTGCCAGCAGTGGGTTAGGACGGAGCGTAAATTCACCCCTCCACTTT.

The chain couples TRBV9 to TRBJ1-1; tentative D call: TRBD1 (5 bases). V lost 3 bases to trimming and J lost 3 bases, with 18 bases between them. This CDR3 region has 16 residues. Looked up from germline, CDR1 is SGDLS and CDR2 is YYNGEE. CDR3 loop: CASSAPQGMRDTEAFF. The CDR3 nucleotides are TGTGCCAGCAGCGCACCCCAGGGAATGAGGGACACTGAAGCTTTCTTT.